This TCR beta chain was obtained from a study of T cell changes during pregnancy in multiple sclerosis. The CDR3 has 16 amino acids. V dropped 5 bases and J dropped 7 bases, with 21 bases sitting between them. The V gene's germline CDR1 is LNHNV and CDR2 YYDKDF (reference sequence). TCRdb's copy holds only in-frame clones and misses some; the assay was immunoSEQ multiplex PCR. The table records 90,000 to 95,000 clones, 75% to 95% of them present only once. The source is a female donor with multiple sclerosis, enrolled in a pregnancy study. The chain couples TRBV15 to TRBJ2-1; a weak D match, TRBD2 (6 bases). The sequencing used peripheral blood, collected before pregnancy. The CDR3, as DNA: TGTGCCACCAGCTCAAGACTGGGGCTGGGGGGTAATGAGCAGTTCTTC. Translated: CATSSRLGLGGNEQFF.